Included here is one T cell receptor beta chain sequence, with context. Its recognized antigen is unknown. There are no base qualities to consult, and no much larger clone falls within one base. This specimen belongs to a study of blood T cell repertoires in COVID-19 (dated by TCRdb to about 2020). For the wider study: Collaborator samples came from the United States, Italy and Spain and covered acute and convalescent phases of COVID-19. Where available, HLA class I and class II types were taken from metadata supplied by the sample provider and were not determined by assay-based typing. The repertoires were released in a freely available public database meant as a resource for research on the immune response to SARS-CoV-2. Sample metadata almost always included a de-identified subject ID, COVID-19 status, age in years and sex. Samples came from the ongoing ImmuneRACE study (first 160 participants) plus 1,254 subjects from 6 global collaborators. The material from the prospective study consisted of cDNA or gDNA derived from T cells, B-cell-depleted T cells, or PBMCs. The dataset comprised deeply sampled blood TCRbeta repertoires from subjects exposed to, actively infected with, or recovered from COVID-19. Broader findings and caveats from the paper: How much clinical and demographic metadata was included differed by source and by participant, and the metadata was provided uncurated.

The immunoSEQ Assay, a bias-controlled multiplex PCR, was used to amplify TCRbeta CDR3 regions from genomic DNA. Processing in the source paper ran as follows. Within the assay, amplification of reference gene primers was used to estimate how many nucleated cells each sample contained. To quantify the absolute abundance of each unique TCRbeta CDR3 rearrangement, sequence reads were collapsed and filtered. Productive Simpson clonality was computed per sample as the square root of Simpson's diversity index over productive rearrangements. TCRdb mirrors the immuneACCESS table, restricted to in-frame sequences. Some clones are absent from its copies; in checked studies, under half trace to an unresolved V gene, and the reason for the others is unknown. That table gives V, J and clone size, and the DNA gave D and trimming. The sample data list about 230,000 clones, and over 80% of these were observed just once. Roughly 30% of the sample is held by the ten biggest clonotypes.

Whole blood was collected in K2EDTA tubes by collaborating institutions according to the institutions' own protocols. For TCRbeta analysis, collaborators shipped samples as frozen whole blood, isolated PBMCs, or DNA extracted from either of those sample types. V is clipped by 4 bases and J by 2 bases, and the sequence between their germline boundaries is 5 bases long. CDR3 length: 12 amino acids, cysteine to phenylalanine. CDR3 DNA only is kept here, 36 bases in frame from base 1. The V and J segments used are TRBV12-3 or TRBV12-4 and TRBJ1-1; the D gene is unclear. Sequencing used peripheral blood. The origin of this receptor is a man aged 40-49 years with acute or convalescent COVID-19. The CDR3 protein: CASSYHNTEAFF. The DNA is as follows: TGTGCCAGCAGTTATCATAACACTGAAGCTTTCTTT.